This T cell receptor beta chain was sequenced in a study of beta chain features in type 1 diabetes. Investigators reverse transcribed all isolated RNA, so they sequenced expressed TCRB transcripts. Sequencing used immunoSEQ multiplex PCR; TCRdb keeps in-frame clones, though not all of them. Here the sample spans 37,000 or so clones, about half being singletons. Comments on this clone: The target antigen is unknown.

Study results and limitations: There was a moderate but significant shortening of TCRB CDR3s in all four CD4+ subsets of Type 1 diabetes patients.

The collection from each donor was one heparinised blood draw averaging around 0.11 L. Purity of each sorted population was above 95%. Per germline, CDR1 LGHNA and CDR2 YNFKEQ. V was pared by 0 bases and J by 1 base, with 9 bases between. This CDR3 comprises 15 residues. The rearrangement joins TRBV4-2 to TRBJ2-5; D perhaps matches TRBD1 (6 bases). The receptor's source is a woman between 18 and 29 years old in good health. Material for sequencing was central memory CD4+ T cells from blood. CDR3 coding DNA: TGTGCCAGCAGCCAAGAACAGGGCGCCCAAGAGACCCAGTACTTC. It translates to CASSQEQGAQETQYF.